The 23 T cell receptor beta chains presented below share a single source sample, sequenced in a study of T cells in Graves' hyperthyroidism and ophthalmopathy. RNA transcripts gave rise to amplified TCR beta CDR3 regions. The study used the HTBI primer set for a first-round RT-PCR of the TCR CDR3. A single record per CDR3 protein comes from TCRdb applying MiXCR to the multiplex PCR reads. This table has about 500,000 distinct CDR3 sequences, 13% to 15% appearing once. Sample: blood. Source of these receptors: a woman under 30 with Graves' hyperthyroidism.

This clonotype was counted ten times or more. With a much larger clone just one base away, this may be a read error. This chain links TRBV6-2 or TRBV6-3 with TRBJ2-5; unclear D gene. The CDR3 contains 12 residues. V dropped 8 bases and J dropped 0 bases, with 7 bases sitting between them. From germline, CDR1 is MNHEY and CDR2 SVGEGT. The DNA for the CDR3 is TGTGCCAGCGGCCCGTACCAAGAGACCCAGTACTTC. It encodes CASGPYQETQYF.

This clonotype was seen many times. The chain combines TRBV20-1 with TRBJ1-5; TRBD1 matches at 7 bases. CDR3 length: 15 amino acids. The junction had 12 bases not matched to a gene; V was cut back by 4 bases and J by 6 bases. CDR1 and CDR2 (germline): DFQATT, SNEGSKA (reference sequence). This CDR3 is CSANAVTGSGQPQHF. DNA of the CDR3: TGCAGTGCTAATGCCGTGACAGGGAGCGGTCAGCCCCAGCATTTT.

Worth noting for this clonotype: The junction departs from germline at one end; a sequencing error may be responsible. The V gene is TRBV12-3 or TRBV12-4, the J gene TRBJ2-5; D may be TRBD2 (6 bases). CDR3 size: 13 residues. CDR3 amino acids: CASSWGEPETLYF. The CDR3 region has the DNA TGTGCCAGCAGTTGGGGGGAGCCGGAGACCCTGTACTTC.

This clonotype came up many times. CDR3 region: CASSVGSGNEQFF. The DNA for the CDR3 is TGTGCCAGCAGTGTTGGGTCGGGAAATGAGCAGTTCTTC. This chain links TRBV25-1 with TRBJ2-1, with D perhaps TRBD2 (5 bases). This CDR3 comprises 13 residues. V was pared by 4 bases and J by 7 bases, with 11 bases between. Germline V gene sequence: CDR1 MGHDK, CDR2 SYGVNS. Variable domain in full (rest from reference TRBV25-1 and TRBJ2-1): EADIYQTPRYLVIGTGKKITLECSQTMGHDKMYWYQQDPGMELHLIHYSYGVNSTEKGDLSSESTVSRIRTEHFPLTLESARPSHTSQYLCASSVGSGNEQFFGPGTRLTVL.

Many counts were recorded for this clonotype. The chain couples TRBV28 to TRBJ2-1, with 10 bases lining up with TRBD2. In germline, CDR1 is MDHEN, CDR2 SYDVKM. The CDR3 length is 20 residues. Trimming removed 4 bases from V and 5 bases from J; junction bases left unmatched: 20. In nucleotides, the CDR3 is TGTGCCAGCAGTTCCCCCTGGGGACTAGCGACACAAAAACCTCACAATGAGCAGTTCTTC. This encodes CASSSPWGLATQKPHNEQFF.

The chain combines TRBV14 with TRBJ1-1; tentatively, D is TRBD1 (6 bases). V lost 3 bases and J lost 4, with 15 bases in between. CDR1 and CDR2 from the germline V gene are SGHDN and FVKESK. The CDR3 spans 15 residues. The CDR3 DNA reads as TGTGCCAGCAGCCAGAGGACAGCCCGGGTCACTGAAGCTTTCTTT. Its protein product is CASSQRTARVTEAFF. The variable domain in full, with the rest retrieved from reference TRBV14 and TRBJ1-1, is EAGVTQFPSHSVIEKGQTVTLRCDPISGHDNLYWYRRVMGKEIKFLLHFVKESKQDESGMPNNRFLAERTGGTYSTLKVQPAELEDSGVYFCASSQRTARVTEAFFGQGTRLTVV.

This clonotype came up many times. The chain joins TRBV18 to TRBJ1-1; possible D gene TRBD1, 5 bases. Trimming took 2 bases from V and 1 from J, leaving 11 bases between them. Per germline, CDR1 KGHSH and CDR2 LQKENI. The CDR3 is 15 residues long. In DNA, the CDR3 is TGTGCCAGCTCACCAGGAGGGGTCGGGAACACTGAAGCTTTCTTT. Its protein product is CASSPGGVGNTEAFF.

The chain carries TRBV11-2 and TRBJ2-5, with TRBD2 matching over 10 bases. Germline CDR1 reads SGHAT; CDR2 reads FQNNGV. CDR3 length: 15 amino acids. V shed 2 bases, J shed 3 bases, and the junction held 3 bases outside the gene matches. The CDR3 nucleotides are TGTGCCAGCAGCTTAAGCGGGAGGGCAAAAGAGACCCAGTACTTC. Translation gives CASSLSGRAKETQYF.

V gene TRBV27 combines with J gene TRBJ2-1, with 7 bases lining up with TRBD2. The CDR3 spans 16 residues. In germline, CDR1 is MNHEY, CDR2 SMNVEV (reference sequence). V lost 9 bases to trimming and J lost 1 base; unmatched junction nucleotides: 12. DNA for the CDR3: TGTGCCAGGGGGAATTTGCGGGAGATTTCCTACAATGAGCAGTTCTTC. This gives the protein CARGNLREISYNEQFF.

This clonotype was seen at least ten times. The chain combines TRBV25-1 with TRBJ2-1; D unresolved. The germline V gene has CDR1 MGHDK and CDR2 SYGVNS. The CDR3 length is 13 residues. The V end lost 4 bases, the J end lost 7 bases, and 11 bases lay between the germline ends. CDR3 nucleotide sequence: TGTGCCAGCAGTGTTTGGGGATGGAATGAGCAGTTCTTC. Protein sequence: CASSVWGWNEQFF.

This clonotype has a count of ten or more. This chain uses TRBV7-2 with TRBJ1-4; possible D gene TRBD1, 6 bases. CDR3 length equals 17 residues. With 4 bases removed from V and 5 bases from J, the gap between germline ends came to 20 bases. The germline gives CDR1 SGHTA, CDR2 FQGNSA. The CDR3 sequence: CASSSPGRGLFNEKLFF. Written as DNA, the CDR3 is TGTGCCAGCAGCTCCCCCGGACGGGGGCTTTTCAATGAAAAACTGTTTTTT.

The V gene is TRBV19, the J gene TRBJ1-6; a possible D gene is TRBD1 (5 bases). V lost 5 bases and J lost 9, with 14 bases in between. This CDR3 is 14 amino acids long. The germline V gene has CDR1 LNHDA and CDR2 SQIVND (reference sequence). CDR3 bases: TGTGCCAGTAGTTTACAGGAGGAAAGTTCACCCCTCCACTTT. Residues: CASSLQEESSPLHF.

This chain joins TRBV19 and TRBJ1-2, with D possibly being TRBD1 (5 bases). The V end lost 7 bases, the J end lost 8 bases, and 20 bases lay between the germline ends. CDR3 length: 14 amino acids. Germline CDR1 is LNHDA and CDR2 is SQIVND (reference sequence). CDR3 sequence: CASTIRGQGEGYTF. The CDR3 DNA reads TGTGCCAGTACCATACGGGGTCAGGGCGAGGGCTACACCTTC.

This clonotype was recorded many times. The chain joins TRBV6-1 to TRBJ2-3, with 12 bases fitting TRBD2. Germline V gene sequence: CDR1 MNHNS, CDR2 SASEGT. V lost 10 bases and J lost 5; bases outside the gene matches: 16. The CDR3 has 17 amino acids. The CDR3 nucleotides read TGTGCCATCCGGGCAGACCTAGCGGGAGGGCGTAAAGATACGCAGTATTTT. Protein sequence: CAIRADLAGGRKDTQYF.

This clonotype was seen just once. The chain is built from TRBV6-1 and TRBJ2-1, with 11 bases lining up with TRBD2. Germline V gives CDR1 MNHNS, CDR2 SASEGT. The CDR3 is made up of 16 amino acids. J was trimmed by 10 bases and V by 1 base; bases with no gene match: 9. The CDR3 here is CASSEGGSGRAGEQFF. CDR3 coding DNA: TGTGCCAGCAGTGAAGGGGGTAGCGGGAGGGCCGGGGAGCAGTTCTTC.

This clonotype was detected ten times or more. V usage is TRBV11-1 and J usage is TRBJ1-2; D gene ambiguous. The V gene lost 5 bases and the J gene lost 6 bases, with 13 bases spanning the gap. Germline V gene lookup returns CDR1 SGHAT and CDR2 FQDESV (reference sequence). There are 13 residues in the CDR3. The CDR3 reads CASSHPQTHGYTF. Written as DNA, the CDR3 is TGTGCCAGCAGCCACCCACAGACCCATGGCTACACCTTC.

This clonotype was found many times. The rearrangement links TRBV3-1 to TRBJ1-3; D unresolved. Germline CDR1 and CDR2: LGHDT and YNNKEL (reference sequence). The CDR3 sequence is 14 residues long. Trimming took 3 bases from V and 3 from J, leaving 9 bases between them. CDR3 coding DNA: TGTGCCAGCAGCCATAATGAGGGTGGAAACACCATATATTTT. It encodes CASSHNEGGNTIYF.

This clonotype has at least ten counts. The rearrangement links TRBV6-1 to TRBJ2-5, with TRBD1 matching over 12 bases. This CDR3 has 19 amino acids. The germline V gene has CDR1 MNHNS and CDR2 SASEGT. Unmatched junction bases numbered 15, after V lost 6 bases and J lost 1 base. DNA of the CDR3: TGTGCCAGCAGAAGGGACAGGGGGCTAAGGGGCGGTTCCCAAGAGACCCAGTACTTC. Its protein is CASRRDRGLRGGSQETQYF.

V gene TRBV6-1 combines with J gene TRBJ2-7; TRBD2 agrees at 10 bases. The V gene end was trimmed by 2 bases and the J gene end by 2 bases; junction bases not matched to a gene: 3. Germline CDR1 MNHNS, CDR2 SASEGT. The CDR3 extends over 15 amino acids. DNA for the CDR3: TGTGCCAGCAGTGAAAGGACTAGCGGAACCTACGAGCAGTACGTC. Translating gives CASSERTSGTYEQYV.

This clonotype showed up many times. The V call is TRBV5-1, the J call TRBJ1-1; D might be TRBD1 (6 bases). Germline V gives CDR1 SGHRS, CDR2 YFSETQ. Trimming removed 1 base from V and 2 bases from J, with 12 bases in between. The CDR3 consists of 15 residues. The CDR3 reads CASSLRGVGNTEAFF. The DNA for the CDR3 is TGCGCCAGCAGCTTGAGGGGGGTTGGAAACACTGAAGCTTTCTTT.

This clonotype was seen many times. The J gene is TRBJ2-1, the V gene TRBV5-6; 8 positions agree with TRBD2. CDR3 length equals 18 residues. CDR1 is SGHDT and CDR2 is YYEEEE in the germline V gene. The V and J ends lost 1 base and 0 bases, in that order; junction bases with no gene match: 9. The CDR3 coding sequence is TGTGCCAGCAGCTTGCTGGTAGCGGGACGAAGCTCCTACAATGAGCAGTTCTTC. This sequence encodes CASSLLVAGRSSYNEQFF.

On this clonotype: Given a much more abundant clone one base away, this may be a read error. J is TRBJ2-7 and V is TRBV27; D not resolved. The CDR3 is 11 amino acids. The V gene lost 5 bases and the J gene lost 8 bases, with 10 bases spanning the gap. From germline, CDR1 is MNHEY and CDR2 SMNVEV (reference sequence). CDR3: CASSEGYQQYF. CDR3 coding DNA: TGTGCCAGCAGTGAAGGGTACCAGCAGTACTTC.

Concerning this clonotype itself: Possible read error: a much larger clone is one base away. The chain joins TRBV20-1 to TRBJ1-2; 9 nucleotides align to TRBD1. The CDR3 contains 13 residues. In germline, CDR1 is DFQATT, CDR2 SNEGSKA (reference sequence). The CDR3 here is CGAAPGQGYGYTF. In DNA, the CDR3 is TGCGGTGCTGCCCCGGGACAGGGCTATGGCTACACCTTC.